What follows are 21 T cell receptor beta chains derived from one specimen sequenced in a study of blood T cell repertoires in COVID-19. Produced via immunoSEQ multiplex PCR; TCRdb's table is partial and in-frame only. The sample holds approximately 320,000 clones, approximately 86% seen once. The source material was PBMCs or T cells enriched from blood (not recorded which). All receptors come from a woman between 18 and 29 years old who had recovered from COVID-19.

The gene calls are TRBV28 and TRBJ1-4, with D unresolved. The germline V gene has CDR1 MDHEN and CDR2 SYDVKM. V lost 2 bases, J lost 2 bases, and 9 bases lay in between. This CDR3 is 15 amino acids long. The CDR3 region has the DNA TGTGCCAGCAGTTTACCGGGGAGTACTAATGAAAAACTGTTTTTT. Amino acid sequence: CASSLPGSTNEKLFF. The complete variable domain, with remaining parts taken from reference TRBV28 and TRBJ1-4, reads DVKVTQSSRYLVKRTGEKVFLECVQDMDHENMFWYRQDPGLGLRLIYFSYDVKMKEKGDIPEGYSVSREKKERFSLILESASTNQTSMYLCASSLPGSTNEKLFFGSGTQLSVL.

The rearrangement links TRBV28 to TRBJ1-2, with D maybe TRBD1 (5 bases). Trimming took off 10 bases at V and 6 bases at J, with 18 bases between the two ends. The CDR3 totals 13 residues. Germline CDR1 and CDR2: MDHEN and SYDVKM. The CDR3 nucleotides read TGTGCCATTTCGGGCGGGGGGATCGATGGCTACACCTTC. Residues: CAISGGGIDGYTF.

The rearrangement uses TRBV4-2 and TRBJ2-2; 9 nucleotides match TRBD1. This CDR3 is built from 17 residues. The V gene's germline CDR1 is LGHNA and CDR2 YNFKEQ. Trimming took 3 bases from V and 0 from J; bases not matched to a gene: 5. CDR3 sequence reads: CASSHPRQGANTGELFF. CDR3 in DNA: TGTGCCAGCAGCCACCCTCGACAGGGGGCGAACACCGGGGAGCTGTTTTTT.

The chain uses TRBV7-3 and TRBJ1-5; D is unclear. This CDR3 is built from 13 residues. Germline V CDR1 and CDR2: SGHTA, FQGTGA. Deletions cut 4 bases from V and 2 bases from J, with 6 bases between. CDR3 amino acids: CASSYGGNQPQHF. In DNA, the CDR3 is TGTGCCAGCAGCTACGGGGGCAATCAGCCCCAGCATTTT.

CDR3 sequence: CASSQLAGGPDEQFF. CDR3 in DNA: TGTGCCAGCAGCCAACTAGCGGGGGGGCCCGATGAGCAGTTCTTC. This chain uses TRBV4-2 with TRBJ2-1; 12 positions match TRBD2. J lost 8 bases, V lost 2 bases, and 4 bases had no gene match. The CDR3 is 15 residues long. Germline CDR1 and CDR2: LGHNA and YNFKEQ.

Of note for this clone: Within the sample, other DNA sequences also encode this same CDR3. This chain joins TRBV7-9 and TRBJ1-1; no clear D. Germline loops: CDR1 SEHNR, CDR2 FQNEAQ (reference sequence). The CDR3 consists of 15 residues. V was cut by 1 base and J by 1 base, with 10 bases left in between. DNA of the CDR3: TGTGCCAGCAGCTTAGGATGGGCAGGGAACACTGAAGCTTTCTTT. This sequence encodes CASSLGWAGNTEAFF.

The CDR3 region is CASSLPWTGEAFF. Here the CDR3 DNA reads TGTGCCAGCAGCTTACCTTGGACAGGGGAGGCTTTCTTT. The chain links TRBV11-2 to TRBJ1-1; 9 bases are a match to TRBD1. Germline loops: CDR1 SGHAT, CDR2 FQNNGV. CDR3 length: 13 amino acids. Germline trimming cut 2 bases from V and 11 bases from J; bases unmatched to any gene: 6.

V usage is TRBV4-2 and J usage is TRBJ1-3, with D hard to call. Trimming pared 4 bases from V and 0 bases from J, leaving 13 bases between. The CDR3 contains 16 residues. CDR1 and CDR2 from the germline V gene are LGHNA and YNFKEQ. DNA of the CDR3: TGTGCCAGCAGCCCCCGTCAGGAAATCTCTGGAAACACCATATATTTT. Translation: CASSPRQEISGNTIYF.

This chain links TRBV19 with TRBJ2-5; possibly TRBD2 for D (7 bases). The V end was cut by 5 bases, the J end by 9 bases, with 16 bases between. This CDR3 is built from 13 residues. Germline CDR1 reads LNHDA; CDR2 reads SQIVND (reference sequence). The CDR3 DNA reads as TGTGCCAGTAGTGGTTCCCCCGGGGGGCCCCAGTACTTC. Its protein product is CASSGSPGGPQYF.

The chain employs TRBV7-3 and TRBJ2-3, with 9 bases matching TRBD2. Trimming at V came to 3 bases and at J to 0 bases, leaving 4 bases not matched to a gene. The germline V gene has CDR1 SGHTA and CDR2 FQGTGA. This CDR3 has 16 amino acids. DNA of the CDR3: TGTGCCAGCAGCTTTCTAGCGGGGACCAGCACAGATACGCAGTATTTT. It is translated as CASSFLAGTSTDTQYF.

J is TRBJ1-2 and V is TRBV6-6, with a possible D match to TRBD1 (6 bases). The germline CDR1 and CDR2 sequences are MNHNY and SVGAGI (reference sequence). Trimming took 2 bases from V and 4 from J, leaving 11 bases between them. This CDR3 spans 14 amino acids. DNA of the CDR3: TGTGCCAGCAGTTACGAAGGACAGAGCTATGGCTACACCTTC. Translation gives CASSYEGQSYGYTF.

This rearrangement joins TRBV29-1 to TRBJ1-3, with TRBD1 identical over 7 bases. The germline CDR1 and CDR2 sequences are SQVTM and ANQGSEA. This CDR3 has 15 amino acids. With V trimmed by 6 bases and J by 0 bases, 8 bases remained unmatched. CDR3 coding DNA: TGCAGCGTGGCCCGGGACAGTAGCTCTGGAAACACCATATATTTT. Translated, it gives CSVARDSSSGNTIYF.

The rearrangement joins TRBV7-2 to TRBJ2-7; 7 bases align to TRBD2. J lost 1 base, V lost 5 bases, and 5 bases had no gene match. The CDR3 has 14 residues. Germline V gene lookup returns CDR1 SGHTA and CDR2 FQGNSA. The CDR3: CASSPRGGSYEQYF. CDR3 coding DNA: TGTGCCAGCAGCCCTCGGGGAGGGTCCTACGAGCAGTACTTC.

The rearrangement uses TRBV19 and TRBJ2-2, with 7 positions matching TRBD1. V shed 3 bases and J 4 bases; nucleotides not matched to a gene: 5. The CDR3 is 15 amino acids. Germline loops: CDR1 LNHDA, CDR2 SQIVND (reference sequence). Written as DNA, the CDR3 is TGTGCCAGTAGTATCTGGGCAGGGGGCACCGGGGAGCTGTTTTTT. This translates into CASSIWAGGTGELFF.

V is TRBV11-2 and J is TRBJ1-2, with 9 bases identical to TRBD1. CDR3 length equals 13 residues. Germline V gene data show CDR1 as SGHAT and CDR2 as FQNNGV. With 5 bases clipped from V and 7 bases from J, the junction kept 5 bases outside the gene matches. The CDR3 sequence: CASSAGQGSGYTF. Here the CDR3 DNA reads TGTGCCAGCAGCGCCGGACAGGGGAGTGGCTACACCTTC.

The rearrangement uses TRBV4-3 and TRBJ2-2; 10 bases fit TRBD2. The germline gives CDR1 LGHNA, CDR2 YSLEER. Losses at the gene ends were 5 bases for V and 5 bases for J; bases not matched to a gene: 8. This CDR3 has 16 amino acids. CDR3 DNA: TGCGCCAGCAGCTCCCGTGTAGCGGGAGGTACCGGGGAGCTGTTTTTT. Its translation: CASSSRVAGGTGELFF.

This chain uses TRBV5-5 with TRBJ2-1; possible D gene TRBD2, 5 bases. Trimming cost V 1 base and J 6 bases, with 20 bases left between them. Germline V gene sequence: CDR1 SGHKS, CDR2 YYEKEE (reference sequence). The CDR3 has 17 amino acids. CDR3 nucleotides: TGTGCCAGCAGCTTGCGTGCGACCGCCGGGAATCTCAATGAGCAGTTCTTC. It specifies CASSLRATAGNLNEQFF. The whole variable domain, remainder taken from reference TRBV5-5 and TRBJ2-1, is DAGVTQSPTHLIKTRGQQVTLRCSPISGHKSVSWYQQVLGQGPQFIFQYYEKEERGRGNFPDRFSARQFPNYSSELNVNALLLGDSALYLCASSLRATAGNLNEQFFGPGTRLTVL.

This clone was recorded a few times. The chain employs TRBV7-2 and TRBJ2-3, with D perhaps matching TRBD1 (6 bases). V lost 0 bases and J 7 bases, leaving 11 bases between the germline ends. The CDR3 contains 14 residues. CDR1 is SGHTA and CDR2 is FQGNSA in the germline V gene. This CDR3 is CASSLARQVHTQYF. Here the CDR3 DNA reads TGTGCCAGCAGCTTAGCGCGACAGGTTCATACGCAGTATTTT.

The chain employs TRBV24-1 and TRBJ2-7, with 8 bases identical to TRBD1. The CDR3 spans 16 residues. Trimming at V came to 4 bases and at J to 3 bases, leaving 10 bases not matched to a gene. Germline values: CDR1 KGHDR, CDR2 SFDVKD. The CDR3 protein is CATSETGTGAFYEQYF. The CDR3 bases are TGTGCCACCAGTGAGACGGGGACAGGAGCATTCTACGAGCAGTACTTC.

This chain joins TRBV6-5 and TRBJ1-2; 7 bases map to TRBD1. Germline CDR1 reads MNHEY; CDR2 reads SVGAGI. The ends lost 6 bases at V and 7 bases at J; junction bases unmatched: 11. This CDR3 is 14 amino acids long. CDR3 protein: CASRPGQYTSGYTF. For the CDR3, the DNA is TGTGCCAGCAGGCCGGGACAGTACACCTCTGGCTACACCTTC.

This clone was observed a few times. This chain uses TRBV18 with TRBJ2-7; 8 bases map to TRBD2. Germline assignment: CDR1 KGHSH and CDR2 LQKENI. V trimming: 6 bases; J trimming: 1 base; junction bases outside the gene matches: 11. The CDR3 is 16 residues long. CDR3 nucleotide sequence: TGTGCCAGCTCCCCCTCTTTGGCGGGGGGTTCCTACGAGCAGTACTTC. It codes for CASSPSLAGGSYEQYF.